The 31 T cell receptor beta chains below come from one sample, sequenced in a study of technical replicates of blood from several donors. This table comes from immunoSEQ multiplex PCR, and its TCRdb copy is limited to in-frame clones, with some not included. The sample records around 67,000 clones, about 90% being singletons. Sequenced input: PBMCs. The receptor set was obtained from a human donor in good health. Some clones in this sample may be carry-over from other donors' samples.

This rearrangement joins TRBV11-3 to TRBJ2-1; 8 bases align to TRBD1. The trim removed 4 bases at V and 2 bases at J, leaving 4 bases unmatched. The CDR3 spans 15 residues. Germline V CDR1 and CDR2: SGHNT, YENEEA. In DNA, the CDR3 is TGTGCCAGCAGCTACCAGGGGGCAGCCTACAATGAGCAGTTCTTC. It codes for CASSYQGAAYNEQFF.

This clone was observed once. This chain joins TRBV5-1 and TRBJ1-1; perhaps TRBD1 as D (5 bases). The CDR3 is 15 residues long. In germline, CDR1 is SGHRS, CDR2 YFSETQ. The germline V and J ends were trimmed by 2 bases and 1 base, with 12 bases remaining between them. CDR3 region: CASSFLTDKNTEAFF. The CDR3 DNA follows: TGCGCCAGCAGCTTCCTGACAGATAAGAACACTGAAGCTTTCTTT. Using reference TRBV5-1 and TRBJ1-1 for the parts outside the CDR3, the full variable domain is KAGVTQTPRYLIKTRGQQVTLSCSPISGHRSVSWYQQTPGQGLQFLFEYFSETQRNKGNFPGRFSGRQFSNSRSEMNVSTLELGDSALYLCASSFLTDKNTEAFFGQGTRLTVV.

The gene calls are TRBV6-4 and TRBJ2-1, with 12 bases identical to TRBD2. CDR1 is MRHNA, CDR2 SNTAGT, per germline. The CDR3 has 16 amino acids. The J segment lost 8 bases and the V segment lost 3 bases, leaving 8 bases of the junction unmatched. DNA for the CDR3: TGTGCCAGCAGTGAGGCTAGCGGGAGGGGCGAGGATGAGCAGTTCTTC. Its translation is CASSEASGRGEDEQFF.

This clone turned up a few times. J is TRBJ1-5 and V is TRBV2, with a tentative D call TRBD1 (6 bases). Germline-derived CDR1 and CDR2 are SNHLY and FYNNEI. This CDR3 spans 16 amino acids. V was shortened by 0 bases and J by 5 bases, with 14 bases between the two germline ends. The CDR3 coding sequence is TGTGCCAGCAGTGAAGCCCCAGGGGACATCTATCAGCCCCAGCATTTT. It translates to CASSEAPGDIYQPQHF.

This sequence joins TRBV6-1 and TRBJ1-2; the match to TRBD1 covers 7 bases. Germline CDR1 and CDR2: MNHNS and SASEGT. The CDR3 has 15 amino acids. Trimming took 5 bases from V and 8 from J; bases not matched to a gene: 14. CDR3 DNA: TGTGCCAGCAGTTCGGGGACAGCCGGTGGGGAGGGCTACACCTTC. Encoded protein: CASSSGTAGGEGYTF.

V gene TRBV19 combines with J gene TRBJ2-7; 9 bases are a match to TRBD1. Germline V gene sequence: CDR1 LNHDA, CDR2 SQIVND (reference sequence). This CDR3 is built from 14 residues. CDR3 DNA sequence: TGTGAAAAAGTGGGGACAGGGAATCCCTACGAGCAGTACTTC. This translates into CEKVGTGNPYEQYF.

The chain is built from TRBV6-6 and TRBJ2-7; 10 positions agree with TRBD2. The ends lost 4 bases at V and 1 base at J; junction bases unmatched: 1. The CDR3 covers 14 residues. Per the germline V gene, CDR1 is MNHNY and CDR2 is SVGAGI (reference sequence). For the CDR3, the DNA is TGTGCCAGCAGTTGGACTAGCGGTTCCTACGAGCAGTACTTC. This sequence encodes CASSWTSGSYEQYF.

The genes are TRBV19 and TRBJ1-3, with D perhaps matching TRBD1 (5 bases). With 5 bases removed from V and 2 bases from J, the gap between germline ends came to 7 bases. This CDR3 has 13 amino acids. The germline V gene encodes CDR1 LNHDA and CDR2 SQIVND (reference sequence). The DNA for the CDR3 is TGTGCCAGTAGTGAGACAGCTGGAAACACCATATATTTT. The encoded protein is CASSETAGNTIYF.

The chain links TRBV7-2 to TRBJ1-4; D uncertain. The CDR3 is made up of 14 amino acids. Germline V CDR1 and CDR2: SGHTA, FQGNSA. V was cut by 5 bases and J by 6 bases, with 13 bases left in between. CDR3 DNA: TGTGCCAGCAGCCCGGCCTGGACTGATGAAAAACTGTTTTTT. It codes for CASSPAWTDEKLFF.

This clone appeared a few times. The chain combines TRBV5-1 with TRBJ2-7; 10 bases are shared with TRBD1. The V gene end was trimmed by 0 bases and the J gene end by 4 bases; junction bases not matched to a gene: 13. Germline CDR1 is SGHRS and CDR2 is YFSETQ. This CDR3 contains 18 residues. DNA for the CDR3: TGCGCCAGCAGCTTGGGACCCCCAGACAGGGGGCTATTGTACGAGCAGTACTTC. It encodes CASSLGPPDRGLLYEQYF.

The rearrangement links TRBV2 to TRBJ2-3, with 8 nucleotides matching TRBD2. Germline loops: CDR1 SNHLY, CDR2 FYNNEI. V was clipped by 6 bases and J by 1 base; unmatched bases: 9. The CDR3 loop spans 16 amino acids. CDR3 amino acids: CASRTPGGPGTDTQYF. The DNA of the CDR3 is TGTGCCAGCAGGACCCCGGGGGGGCCGGGCACAGATACGCAGTATTTT.

This chain connects TRBV7-8 to TRBJ2-1; 9 bases fit TRBD2. This CDR3 has 16 residues. The germline CDR1 and CDR2 sequences are SGHVS and FQNEAQ. Trimming removed 5 bases from V and 7 bases from J; junction bases left unmatched: 12. CDR3 residues: CASSPPLREGWNEQFF. The CDR3 DNA sequence: TGTGCCAGCAGCCCCCCTCTGCGGGAGGGTTGGAATGAGCAGTTCTTC.

The rearrangement joins TRBV5-6 to TRBJ2-5, with 8 positions matching TRBD2. V dropped 0 bases and J dropped 3; count of bases not matched to a gene: 4. CDR3 length: 15 amino acids. Germline CDR1 SGHDT, CDR2 YYEEEE. CDR3 in DNA: TGTGCCAGCAGCTTGGAGTTAGCGGGAAAAGAGACCCAGTACTTC. It translates to CASSLELAGKETQYF. The entire variable domain, with the rest obtained from reference TRBV5-6 and TRBJ2-5, is as follows: DAGVTQSPTHLIKTRGQQVTLRCSPKSGHDTVSWYQQALGQGPQFIFQYYEEEERQRGNFPDRFSGHQFPNYSSELNVNALLLGDSALYLCASSLELAGKETQYFGPGTRLLVL.

The rearrangement links TRBV5-6 to TRBJ1-1, with D perhaps TRBD1 (5 bases). CDR1 and CDR2 from the germline V gene are SGHDT and YYEEEE. V was cut by 0 bases and J by 5 bases, with 11 bases left in between. The CDR3 has 14 residues. The CDR3 coding sequence is TGTGCCAGCAGCTTGGATCAGGGAGGAACTGAAGCTTTCTTT. It yields the protein CASSLDQGGTEAFF.

V gene TRBV9 combines with J gene TRBJ2-5, with D perhaps TRBD2 (6 bases). Per germline, CDR1 SGDLS and CDR2 YYNGEE. V was shortened by 4 bases and J by 1 base, with 11 bases between the two germline ends. The CDR3 runs to 14 residues. CDR3 sequence: CASSRWTTQETQYF. CDR3 bases: TGTGCCAGCAGCAGATGGACTACCCAAGAGACCCAGTACTTC.

The rearrangement uses TRBV7-9 and TRBJ1-2; D uncertain. Germline V gene lookup returns CDR1 SEHNR and CDR2 FQNEAQ (reference sequence). The CDR3 loop spans 13 amino acids. V was pared by 5 bases and J by 6 bases, with 13 bases between. The CDR3 bases are TGTGCCAGCAGCGGGGTCGGGGTTAATGGCTACACCTTC. Its protein product is CASSGVGVNGYTF.

V and J are TRBV27 and TRBJ1-3; 8 bases agree with TRBD1. Trimming removed 5 bases from V and 11 bases from J; junction bases left unmatched: 11. CDR3 length: 14 amino acids. Germline-derived CDR1 and CDR2 are MNHEY and SMNVEV (reference sequence). As DNA, the CDR3 is TGTGCCAGCAGTCTCCCGGGACAGGCTCTACCCATATATTTT. Residues: CASSLPGQALPIYF.

The chain employs TRBV11-2 and TRBJ2-7; 9 bases are shared with TRBD2. CDR3 length: 15 amino acids. Germline CDR1 SGHAT, CDR2 FQNNGV. V dropped 5 bases and J dropped 6; count of bases not matched to a gene: 11. CDR3 region: CASSTRTSVHPEQYF. The DNA of the CDR3 is TGTGCCAGCAGCACCCGGACTAGCGTTCATCCCGAGCAGTACTTC. The whole variable domain, remainder taken from reference TRBV11-2 and TRBJ2-7, is EAGVAQSPRYKIIEKRQSVAFWCNPISGHATLYWYQQILGQGPKLLIQFQNNGVVDDSQLPKDRFSAERLKGVDSTLKIQPAKLEDSAVYLCASSTRTSVHPEQYFGPGTRLTVT.

J is TRBJ2-7 and V is TRBV13, with 7 bases aligning to TRBD2. From germline, CDR1 is PRHDT and CDR2 FYEKMQ (reference sequence). The CDR3 consists of 15 residues. V trimming: 3 bases; J trimming: 2 bases; junction bases outside the gene matches: 7. The CDR3 DNA follows: TGTGCCAGCAGCTTTTCCGGACTAGTTACCTACGAGCAGTACTTC. As protein: CASSFSGLVTYEQYF.

The CDR3 loop is CASSQNRQGGTGETQYF. CDR3 in DNA: TGTGCCAGCTCACAAAACCGACAGGGAGGAACGGGAGAGACCCAGTACTTC. The chain uses TRBV18 and TRBJ2-5; weak D call: TRBD1 (7 bases). In germline, CDR1 is KGHSH, CDR2 LQKENI. CDR3 length: 17 amino acids. V lost 4 bases and J lost 4, with 22 bases in between.

This clone was counted only a few times. The chain couples TRBV30 to TRBJ2-2; D is perhaps TRBD2 (6 bases). This CDR3 contains 14 residues. V gave up 0 bases and J gave up 6 bases, with 11 bases separating them. CDR1 is GTSNPN, CDR2 SVGIG, per germline (reference sequence). CDR3 amino acids: CAWSVNSGAGELFF. The CDR3 nucleotides are TGTGCCTGGAGTGTTAACTCGGGGGCCGGGGAGCTGTTTTTT.

The V gene is TRBV2, the J gene TRBJ2-3; 10 positions match TRBD2. The junction had 8 bases not matched to a gene; V was cut back by 6 bases and J by 5 bases. The CDR3 extends over 15 amino acids. CDR1 is SNHLY and CDR2 is FYNNEI in the germline V gene. CDR3 sequence reads: CASSSQRGGIDTQYF. The CDR3, as DNA: TGTGCCAGCAGCTCACAGCGGGGGGGTATAGATACGCAGTATTTT.

The chain links TRBV5-1 to TRBJ2-7; 11 bases map to TRBD2. Germline assignment: CDR1 SGHRS and CDR2 YFSETQ. V was clipped by 3 bases and J by 2 bases; unmatched bases: 4. The CDR3 consists of 15 residues. In DNA form, the CDR3 reads TGCGCCAGCAGCTCCATAGCGGGAGGGCCCTACGAGCAGTACTTC. Residues: CASSSIAGGPYEQYF.

The sample holds one count of this clone. This rearrangement joins TRBV30 to TRBJ2-2, with D maybe TRBD2 (5 bases). The V gene lost 0 bases and the J gene lost 5 bases, with 10 bases spanning the gap. The germline V gene has CDR1 GTSNPN and CDR2 SVGIG (reference sequence). There are 14 residues in the CDR3. Here the CDR3 reads CAWSVPGSTGELFF. CDR3 DNA sequence: TGTGCCTGGAGTGTCCCGGGGAGTACCGGGGAGCTGTTTTTT.

This clone has more than one count but fewer than ten. This chain joins TRBV13 and TRBJ2-1, with 10 bases lining up with TRBD2. Looked up from germline, CDR1 is PRHDT and CDR2 is FYEKMQ (reference sequence). The CDR3 runs 18 residues. V shed 5 bases and J 2 bases; nucleotides not matched to a gene: 12. CDR3 DNA sequence: TGTGCCAGCAGCGAGTTCCTAGCGGGGGCCCTCACCTACAATGAGCAGTTCTTC. Amino acids: CASSEFLAGALTYNEQFF.

The rearrangement links TRBV5-6 to TRBJ1-2; D possibly corresponds to TRBD1 (6 bases). This CDR3 is 15 amino acids long. Germline V gene lookup returns CDR1 SGHDT and CDR2 YYEEEE. Between the trimmed V and J ends, which lost 6 bases and 0 bases, there was a span of 15 bases. The DNA of the CDR3 is TGTGCCAGCACCGTTGACAGGTTAACTAACTATGGCTACACCTTC. Its protein is CASTVDRLTNYGYTF.

CDR3 amino acids: CASSSMDTTRAKKFF. CDR3 DNA: TGCGCCAGCAGCTCTATGGACACGACTCGGGCTAAAAAGTTCTTC. The V call is TRBV5-1, the J call TRBJ2-1, with D possibly TRBD1 on 5 matching bases. CDR1 is SGHRS, CDR2 YFSETQ, per germline. The V gene lost 3 bases and the J gene lost 14 bases, with 24 bases spanning the gap. The CDR3 extends over 15 amino acids.

The chain recombines TRBV21-1 with TRBJ1-5; TRBD1, the table's D call, was not compared with the DNA. TRBV21-1 is listed as a pseudogene. The CDR3 spans 15 residues. The CDR3 loop reads CASSTWDRGGQPQHF. The DNA of the CDR3 is TGTGCCAGCAGCACCTGGGACAGGGGAGGGCAGCCCCAGCATTTT.

This clone was counted between two and nine times. The genes are TRBV6-1 and TRBJ1-5; the D is unclear. Germline CDR1 is MNHNS and CDR2 is SASEGT. This CDR3 contains 14 residues. V was trimmed by 8 bases and J by 6 bases, leaving 17 bases between them. CDR3 sequence reads: CASPGETVSQPQHF. For the CDR3, the DNA is TGTGCCAGCCCGGGAGAGACGGTCAGTCAGCCCCAGCATTTT.

V gene TRBV9 combines with J gene TRBJ2-3, with 9 bases matching TRBD2. Germline V gives CDR1 SGDLS, CDR2 YYNGEE. The CDR3 runs 15 residues. V dropped 3 bases and J dropped 5; count of bases not matched to a gene: 7. The CDR3 spells CASSDAGGRGDTQYF. The DNA of the CDR3 is TGTGCCAGCAGCGATGCGGGGGGGCGGGGAGATACGCAGTATTTT.

The CDR3: CASSLDGGAYNEQFF. The CDR3, as DNA: TGCGCCAGCAGCTTGGACGGGGGGGCCTACAATGAGCAGTTCTTC. This chain uses TRBV5-1 with TRBJ2-1; 8 nucleotides align to TRBD2. Trimming cost V 0 bases and J 2 bases; bases outside gene matches: 1. The CDR3 runs to 15 residues. Germline CDR1 and CDR2: SGHRS and YFSETQ.